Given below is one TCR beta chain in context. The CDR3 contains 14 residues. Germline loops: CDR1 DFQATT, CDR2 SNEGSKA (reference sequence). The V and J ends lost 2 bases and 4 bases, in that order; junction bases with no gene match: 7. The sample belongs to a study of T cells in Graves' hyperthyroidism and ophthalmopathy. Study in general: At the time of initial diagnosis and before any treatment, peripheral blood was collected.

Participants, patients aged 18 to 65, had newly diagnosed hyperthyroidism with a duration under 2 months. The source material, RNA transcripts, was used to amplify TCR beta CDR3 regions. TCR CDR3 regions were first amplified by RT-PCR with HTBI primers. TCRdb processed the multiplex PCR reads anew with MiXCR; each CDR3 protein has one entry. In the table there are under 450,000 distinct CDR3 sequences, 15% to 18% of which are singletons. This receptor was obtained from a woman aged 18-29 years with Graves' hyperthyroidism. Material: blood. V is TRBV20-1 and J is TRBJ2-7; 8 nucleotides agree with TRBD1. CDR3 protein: CSARSAGGLYEQYF. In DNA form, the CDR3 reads TGCAGTGCTAGATCGGCAGGGGGCTTGTACGAGCAGTACTTC.